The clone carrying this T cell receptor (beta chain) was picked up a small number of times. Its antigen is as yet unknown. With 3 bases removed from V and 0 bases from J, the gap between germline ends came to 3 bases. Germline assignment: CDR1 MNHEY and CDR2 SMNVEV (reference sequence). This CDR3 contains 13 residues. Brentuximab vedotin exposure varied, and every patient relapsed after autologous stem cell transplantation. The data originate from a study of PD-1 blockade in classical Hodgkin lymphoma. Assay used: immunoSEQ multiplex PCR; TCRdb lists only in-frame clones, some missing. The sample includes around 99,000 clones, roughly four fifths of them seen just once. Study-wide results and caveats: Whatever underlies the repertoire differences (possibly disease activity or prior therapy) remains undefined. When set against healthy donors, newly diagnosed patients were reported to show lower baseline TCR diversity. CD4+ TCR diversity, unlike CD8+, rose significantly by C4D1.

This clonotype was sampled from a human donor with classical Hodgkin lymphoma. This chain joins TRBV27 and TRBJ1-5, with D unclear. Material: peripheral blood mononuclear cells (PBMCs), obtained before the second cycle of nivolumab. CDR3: CASSFVSNQPQHF. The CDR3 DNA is TGTGCCAGCAGTTTTGTTAGCAATCAGCCCCAGCATTTT.